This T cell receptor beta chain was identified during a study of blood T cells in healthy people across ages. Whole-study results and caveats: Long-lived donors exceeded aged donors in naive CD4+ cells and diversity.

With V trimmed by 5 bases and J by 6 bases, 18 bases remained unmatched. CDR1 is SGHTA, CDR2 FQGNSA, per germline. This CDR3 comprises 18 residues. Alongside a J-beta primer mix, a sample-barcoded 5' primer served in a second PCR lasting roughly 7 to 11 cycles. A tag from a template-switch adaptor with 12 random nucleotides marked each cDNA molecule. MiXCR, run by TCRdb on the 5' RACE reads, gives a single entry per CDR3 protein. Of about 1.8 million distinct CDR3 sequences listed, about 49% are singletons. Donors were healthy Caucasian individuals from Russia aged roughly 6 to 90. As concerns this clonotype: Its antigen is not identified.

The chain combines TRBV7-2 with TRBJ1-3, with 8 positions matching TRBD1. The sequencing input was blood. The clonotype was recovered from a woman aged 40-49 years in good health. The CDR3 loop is CASSLIAGGAIIENTIYF. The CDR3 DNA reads TGTGCCAGCAGCCTAATAGCAGGGGGCGCAATTATTGAAAACACCATATATTTT.